The 27 T cell receptor beta chains reported below all come from one sample, sequenced in a study of shared clonotypes between healthy human individuals (dated by TCRdb to the early 2020s). Preparation of the library involved the immunoSEQ multiplex PCR assay. TCRdb carries this immuneACCESS record with in-frame sequences only. Its versions omit some clonotypes, under half of them owing to an unresolved V gene in the studies checked, with the rest unexplained. This sample holds fewer than 400,000 clones; over 65% were observed only once. About a tenth of the sample belongs to the ten largest clones. Sequenced material: memory CD4+ T cells sorted from blood. According to the study, the label for this sample's cell subset or site signals: CD45RA-negative fraction. These receptors were collected from a man aged 30 to 45 in good health.

This clone was counted a few times. V gene TRBV25-1 combines with J gene TRBJ2-3; 7 bases fit TRBD2. CDR3 length: 13 amino acids. Per germline, CDR1 MGHDK and CDR2 SYGVNS. J was trimmed by 8 bases and V by 5 bases; bases with no gene match: 7. The CDR3 DNA follows: TGTGCCAGCAGTCCCGAGCAGCGGGGTACGCAGTATTTT. This sequence encodes CASSPEQRGTQYF. Full variable domain (rest looked up from reference TRBV25-1 and TRBJ2-3): EADIYQTPRYLVIGTGKKITLECSQTMGHDKMYWYQQDPGMELHLIHYSYGVNSTEKGDLSSESTVSRIRTEHFPLTLESARPSHTSQYLCASSPEQRGTQYFGPGTRLTVL.

This chain joins TRBV6-9 and TRBJ2-7, with D tentatively TRBD2 (5 bases). The germline V gene encodes CDR1 MNHGY and CDR2 SVAAGI. The CDR3 is 15 residues long. V lost 3 bases to trimming and J lost 0 bases, with 12 bases between them. CDR3 amino acids: CASSYSLGGSYEQYF. CDR3 in DNA: TGTGCCAGCAGTTACTCGCTCGGAGGCTCCTACGAGCAGTACTTC.

To note about this clone: At one boundary the junction diverges from the germline segment, which might be a read error. Other DNA sequences within the sample encode an identical CDR3. The rearrangement joins TRBV7-9 to TRBJ2-1, with 10 bases fitting TRBD2. Germline lookup yields CDR1 SEHNR and CDR2 FQNEAQ (reference sequence). This CDR3 is built from 14 residues. CDR3 in DNA: TGTGCCAGCAGTTTAGCGGGGGGCTACAATGAGCAGTTCTTC. Translated: CASSLAGGYNEQFF.

V is TRBV18 and J is TRBJ2-3, with 9 bases fitting TRBD2. The CDR3 runs 14 residues. Germline lookup yields CDR1 KGHSH and CDR2 LQKENI. The J segment lost 6 bases and the V segment lost 6 bases, leaving 7 bases of the junction unmatched. The CDR3: CASSLAGITDTQYF. For the CDR3, the DNA is TGTGCCAGCTCGCTAGCGGGAATAACTGATACGCAGTATTTT.

The sample holds one count of this clone. This chain joins TRBV11-3 and TRBJ2-1; 13 bases match TRBD2. Germline V gives CDR1 SGHNT, CDR2 YENEEA. The J segment lost 1 base and the V segment lost 2 bases, leaving 11 bases of the junction unmatched. The length of the CDR3 is 20 residues. CDR3 region: CASSLYLGLAGDRSYNEQFF. CDR3 DNA: TGTGCCAGCAGCTTATATCTTGGACTAGCGGGAGATCGGTCCTACAATGAGCAGTTCTTC.

J is TRBJ2-1 and V is TRBV10-2; D tentatively fits TRBD1 or TRBD2 (6 bases each). The germline V gene encodes CDR1 WSHSY and CDR2 SAAADI. This CDR3 region has 15 residues. V was clipped by 4 bases and J by 7 bases, with 17 bases between them. CDR3 amino acids: CASSGQEGSRNEQFF. CDR3 DNA sequence: TGCGCCAGCAGTGGACAGGAGGGTAGTAGGAATGAGCAGTTCTTC.

The rearrangement joins TRBV7-9 to TRBJ2-5, with D unresolved. Germline CDR1 is SEHNR and CDR2 is FQNEAQ (reference sequence). The ends were cut back, 1 base at V and 7 bases at J, with 7 bases in the middle. This CDR3 has 12 amino acids. The DNA for the CDR3 is TGTGCCAGCAGCTTAGATACGGGGACCCAGTACTTC. Translated, it gives CASSLDTGTQYF.

This clone came up a few times. The J gene is TRBJ1-1, the V gene TRBV2; tentative D call: TRBD1 (6 bases). Trimming removed 9 bases at V and 10 bases at J, with 30 bases between. CDR3 length: 16 amino acids. The germline CDR1 and CDR2 sequences are SNHLY and FYNNEI. The CDR3 coding sequence is TGTGCCAGTGAGACAGGCGAGACGACAGGCGCGAGACTAGCTTTCTTT. Encoded protein: CASETGETTGARLAFF.

The chain has TRBV5-8 and TRBJ2-3; 10 bases are a match to TRBD2. The germline V gene encodes CDR1 SGHTS and CDR2 YDEGEE. Losses at the gene ends were 0 bases for V and 5 bases for J; bases not matched to a gene: 15. There are 19 residues in the CDR3. This CDR3 is CASSLEASGRWWAGDTQYF. In nucleotides, the CDR3 is TGTGCCAGCAGCTTGGAAGCTAGCGGGAGATGGTGGGCCGGAGATACGCAGTATTTT.

This chain connects TRBV19 to TRBJ2-3; 10 nucleotides align to TRBD2. The germline gives CDR1 LNHDA, CDR2 SQIVND (reference sequence). The CDR3 runs to 15 residues. V shed 2 bases, J shed 4 bases, and the junction held 3 bases outside the gene matches. In DNA form, the CDR3 reads TGTGCCAGTAGTATAAGGCTAGCGGGGGCAGATACGCAGTATTTT. Its protein is CASSIRLAGADTQYF.

This clone was counted once. The rearrangement joins TRBV11-3 to TRBJ2-2, with 10 bases aligning to TRBD1. V lost 5 bases to trimming and J lost 5 bases; unmatched junction nucleotides: 8. This CDR3 is 16 amino acids long. The germline V gene has CDR1 SGHNT and CDR2 YENEEA. CDR3 sequence (DNA): TGTGCCAGCAGCCAGACAGGGGGCGCTTTGACCGGGGAGCTGTTTTTT. Its protein product is CASSQTGGALTGELFF. Full variable domain (outside the CDR3, taken from reference TRBV11-3 and TRBJ2-2): EAGVVQSPRYKIIEKKQPVAFWCNPISGHNTLYWYLQNLGQGPELLIRYENEEAVDDSQLPKDRFSAERLKGVDSTLKIQPAELGDSAVYLCASSQTGGALTGELFFGEGSRLTVL.

The chain combines TRBV6-1 with TRBJ1-3, with 7 bases fitting TRBD1. Per germline, CDR1 MNHNS and CDR2 SASEGT. The CDR3 spans 15 residues. V was clipped by 5 bases and J by 4 bases; unmatched bases: 8. The CDR3, as DNA: TGTGCCAGCAGTCTAAACAGGGGATCGGGAAACACCATATATTTT. Translation: CASSLNRGSGNTIYF.

This chain links TRBV6-5 with TRBJ1-2; 7 bases map to TRBD1. The CDR3 consists of 14 residues. The V segment lost 7 bases and the J segment 5 bases; nucleotides outside the gene matches: 10. Germline CDR1 and CDR2: MNHEY and SVGAGI. For the CDR3, the DNA is TGTGCCAGCACCCACCGGCAGGGGGATTATGGCTACACCTTC. Translation: CASTHRQGDYGYTF.

The V and J genes are TRBV5-5 and TRBJ2-5, with TRBD1 identical over 7 bases. V shed 3 bases, J shed 4 bases, and the junction held 9 bases outside the gene matches. There are 15 residues in the CDR3. Germline-derived CDR1 and CDR2 are SGHKS and YYEKEE (reference sequence). The CDR3 is CASSSGQNHGETQYF. CDR3 DNA: TGTGCCAGCAGCTCGGGACAGAATCATGGAGAGACCCAGTACTTC.

This clone was observed a handful of times. This chain joins TRBV5-1 and TRBJ1-5; the match to TRBD1 covers 9 bases. CDR1 and CDR2 (germline): SGHRS, YFSETQ. The CDR3 has 20 amino acids. With 0 bases clipped from V and 3 bases from J, the junction kept 16 bases outside the gene matches. The CDR3 sequence is CASSLGLDRGKTGNNQPQHF. The CDR3 DNA is TGCGCCAGCAGCTTGGGTCTGGACAGGGGTAAAACGGGGAACAATCAGCCCCAGCATTTT. Supplemented by reference TRBV5-1 and TRBJ1-5, the full variable domain reads KAGVTQTPRYLIKTRGQQVTLSCSPISGHRSVSWYQQTPGQGLQFLFEYFSETQRNKGNFPGRFSGRQFSNSRSEMNVSTLELGDSALYLCASSLGLDRGKTGNNQPQHFGDGTRLSIL.

This clone has more than one count but fewer than ten. The rearrangement links TRBV2 to TRBJ2-1, with unresolved D. Trimming removed 6 bases from V and 2 bases from J, with 8 bases in between. The CDR3 length is 13 residues. Germline CDR1 is SNHLY and CDR2 is FYNNEI. DNA for the CDR3: TGTGCCAGCAGGTGGTCCCCCTACAATGAGCAGTTCTTC. Its translation: CASRWSPYNEQFF.

The rearrangement links TRBV18 to TRBJ1-1, with D possibly being TRBD1 (6 bases). The CDR3 extends over 14 amino acids. CDR1 is KGHSH, CDR2 LQKENI, per germline. V lost 1 base, J lost 4 bases, and 10 bases lay in between. Written as DNA, the CDR3 is TGTGCCAGCTCACCACAGGGGGACCTCACTGAAGCTTTCTTT. Its translation is CASSPQGDLTEAFF.

This clone was found a few times. The V and J genes are TRBV7-2 and TRBJ2-2; 13 bases are a match to TRBD2. Unmatched junction bases numbered 5, after V lost 5 bases and J lost 8 bases. In germline, CDR1 is SGHTA, CDR2 FQGNSA. The CDR3 loop spans 15 amino acids. CDR3 residues: CASSVRTSGSGELFF. CDR3 coding DNA: TGTGCCAGCAGCGTAAGGACTAGCGGGAGTGGGGAGCTGTTTTTT.

This chain joins TRBV5-4 and TRBJ2-7; D uncertain. CDR1 and CDR2 from the germline V gene are SGHNT and YYREEE (reference sequence). The CDR3 sequence is 16 residues long. V was cut by 4 bases and J by 1 base, with 18 bases left in between. The CDR3 loop reads CASSLPGVGRSYEQYF. The CDR3 coding sequence is TGTGCCAGCAGCCTACCAGGAGTAGGGCGTTCCTACGAGCAGTACTTC.

This clone was counted many times. The J gene is TRBJ2-4, the V gene TRBV5-6; D may match TRBD1 or TRBD2 (5 bases each). In germline, CDR1 is SGHDT, CDR2 YYEEEE. The CDR3 is 14 residues long. V lost 0 bases, J lost 9 bases, and 13 bases lay in between. The CDR3 nucleotides read TGTGCCAGCAGCTTGGTCGGGGCTTTGGGCATTCAGTACTTC. This sequence encodes CASSLVGALGIQYF.

The chain couples TRBV6-1 to TRBJ2-1; D is possibly TRBD1 (7 bases). V shed 2 bases and J shed 9 bases, with 17 bases lying between them. CDR1 and CDR2 from the germline V gene are MNHNS and SASEGT. The CDR3 covers 15 residues. DNA for the CDR3: TGTGCCAGCAGTGAATTGGGCAGGGGGGCAGGTGAGCAGTTCTTC. It encodes CASSELGRGAGEQFF.

CDR3 amino acids: CASSSGTSGSEQFF. CDR3 bases: TGTGCCAGCAGCTCCGGAACTAGCGGGAGCGAGCAGTTCTTC. The genes are TRBV7-9 and TRBJ2-1, with 11 bases identical to TRBD2. CDR3 length equals 14 residues. With V trimmed by 4 bases and J by 10 bases, 6 bases remained unmatched. Germline V CDR1 and CDR2: SEHNR, FQNEAQ (reference sequence).

The chain combines TRBV10-1 with TRBJ2-7, with D perhaps TRBD1 (6 bases). The CDR3 extends over 14 amino acids. Germline V gene lookup returns CDR1 WNHNN and CDR2 SYGVQD (reference sequence). The V end was cut by 3 bases, the J end by 3 bases, with 12 bases between. This CDR3 is CASSEGGKGYEQYF. DNA of the CDR3: TGCGCCAGCAGTGAAGGGGGTAAAGGCTACGAGCAGTACTTC.

The chain is built from TRBV28 and TRBJ2-2; D is ambiguous. Germline CDR1 and CDR2: MDHEN and SYDVKM. This CDR3 has 13 amino acids. Trimming stripped 2 bases from V and 7 bases from J, with 8 bases between. The CDR3 reads CASSLVVVGELFF. Here the CDR3 DNA reads TGTGCCAGCAGTTTAGTTGTTGTCGGGGAGCTGTTTTTT.

This chain uses TRBV5-6 with TRBJ1-5, with D possibly being TRBD1 (5 bases). This CDR3 has 15 residues. V lost 4 bases, J lost 5 bases, and 16 bases lay in between. CDR1 SGHDT and CDR2 YYEEEE come from the germline V gene. This CDR3 is CASSLRTPVDQPQHF. The CDR3 region has the DNA TGTGCCAGCAGCCTAAGGACACCGGTTGATCAGCCCCAGCATTTT. Variable domain in full (rest from reference TRBV5-6 and TRBJ1-5): DAGVTQSPTHLIKTRGQQVTLRCSPKSGHDTVSWYQQALGQGPQFIFQYYEEEERQRGNFPDRFSGHQFPNYSSELNVNALLLGDSALYLCASSLRTPVDQPQHFGDGTRLSIL.

The chain couples TRBV11-2 to TRBJ2-7, with 8 bases aligning to TRBD1. J lost 3 bases, V lost 1 base, and 8 bases had no gene match. Germline V CDR1 and CDR2: SGHAT, FQNNGV. There are 16 residues in the CDR3. CDR3 protein: CASSLAGQGFVYEQYF. In DNA form, the CDR3 reads TGTGCCAGCAGCTTAGCCGGACAGGGTTTTGTCTACGAGCAGTACTTC.

This clone was seen more than once but under ten times. The J gene is TRBJ1-1, the V gene TRBV28, with a weak D call TRBD1 (6 bases). With 8 bases removed from V and 0 bases from J, the gap between germline ends came to 13 bases. This CDR3 contains 14 residues. Germline V lookup: CDR1 MDHEN, CDR2 SYDVKM. In nucleotides, the CDR3 is TGTGCCAGCGGGTCACAGGGATTGAACACTGAAGCTTTCTTT. This sequence encodes CASGSQGLNTEAFF.